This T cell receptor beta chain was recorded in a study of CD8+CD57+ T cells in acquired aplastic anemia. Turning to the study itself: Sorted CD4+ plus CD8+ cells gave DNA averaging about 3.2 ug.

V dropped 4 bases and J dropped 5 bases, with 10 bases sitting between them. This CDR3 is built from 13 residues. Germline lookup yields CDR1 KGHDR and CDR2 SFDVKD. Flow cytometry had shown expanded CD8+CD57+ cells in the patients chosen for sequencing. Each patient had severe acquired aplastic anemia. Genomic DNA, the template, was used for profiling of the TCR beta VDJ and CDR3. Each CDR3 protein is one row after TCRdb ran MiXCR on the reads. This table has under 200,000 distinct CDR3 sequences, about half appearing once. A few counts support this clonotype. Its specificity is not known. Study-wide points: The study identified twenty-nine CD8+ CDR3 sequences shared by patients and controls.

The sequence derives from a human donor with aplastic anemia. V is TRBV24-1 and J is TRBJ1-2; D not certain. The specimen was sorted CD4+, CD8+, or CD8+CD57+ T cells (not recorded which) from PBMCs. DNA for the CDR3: TGTGCCACCAGTGACCCGGTCCTTTATGGCTACACCTTC. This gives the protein CATSDPVLYGYTF.